This TCR beta chain was obtained from a study of CD8 T cells in Susac syndrome. RNA amounts of about 0.5 to 1 ug underwent reverse transcription with random hexamers. It was immunoSEQ multiplex PCR that amplified TCR beta CDR3 across 54 Vbeta and 13 Jbeta. TCRdb passed the immunoSEQ multiplex PCR reads through MiXCR, listing each CDR3 protein once. The sample includes about 120,000 distinct CDR3 sequences, approximately 96% seen only once; the top ten take 0.13% to 0.15%. Sequencing of TCR beta covered CD8+ and CD4+ T cells obtained from blood. In contrast to the negatively isolated CD8+ and CD4+ T cells, TEMRA cells were FACS-enriched. The CDR3 runs 15 residues. V was pared by 4 bases and J by 2 bases, with 9 bases between. The germline CDR1 and CDR2 sequences are SGHTA and FQGNSA.

The TCR was taken from a human donor with Susac syndrome. The specimen sequenced was CD4+ T cells from PBMCs. The chain joins TRBV7-2 to TRBJ2-6; the D is unclear. CDR3: CASSSKGTGANVLTF. The CDR3 DNA sequence: TGTGCCAGCAGCTCCAAGGGAACTGGGGCCAACGTCCTGACTTTC.